This is a list of T cell receptor beta chains from one sample in a study of blood T cell repertoires in COVID-19. Sequenced by immunoSEQ multiplex PCR; TCRdb stores in-frame clones only, minus some. In the table there are approximately 300,000 clones, roughly 90% of which are singletons. The source material was peripheral blood. Source of these receptors: a woman aged 45-59 years with active or convalescent COVID-19. Each CDR3 is given with its conserved first and last residue. D genes are given only for firm matches. Expanded clones get a size class; other rows say once, few or many, or leave the size out.

d_gene: NA; abundance: NA; v_gene: TRBV6-2/TRBV6-3; j_gene: TRBJ1-6; CDR3aa: CASSYSSGIGSPLHF; CDR3nt: TGTGCCAGCAGTTACTCCTCAGGAATAGGTTCACCCCTCCACTTT
d_gene: NA; abundance: NA; v_gene: TRBV19; j_gene: TRBJ1-1; CDR3aa: CASNPQGRGDTEAFF; CDR3nt: TGTGCCAGCAACCCGCAGGGCAGGGGAGACACTGAAGCTTTCTTT
d_gene: NA; abundance: NA; v_gene: TRBV19; j_gene: TRBJ1-2; CDR3aa: CASSIPMWRTQRNGYTF; CDR3nt: TGTGCCAGTAGTATACCTATGTGGAGGACCCAGAGAAATGGCTACACCTTC
d_gene: TRBD1; abundance: once; v_gene: TRBV30; j_gene: TRBJ1-4; CDR3aa: CAWTMTGLNEKLFF; CDR3nt: TGTGCCTGGACCATGACAGGGTTGAATGAAAAACTGTTTTTT
d_gene: NA; abundance: NA; v_gene: TRBV6-5; j_gene: TRBJ1-1; CDR3aa: CASSASRVYTEAFF; CDR3nt: TGTGCCAGCAGCGCATCACGGGTGTACACTGAAGCTTTCTTT
d_gene: NA; abundance: NA; v_gene: TRBV5-1; j_gene: TRBJ2-7; CDR3aa: CASSLPRFYEQYF; CDR3nt: TGCGCCAGCAGCCTACCGCGGTTCTACGAGCAGTACTTC
d_gene: TRBD1; abundance: NA; v_gene: TRBV30; j_gene: TRBJ2-7; CDR3aa: CAWDPGQGFDEQYF; CDR3nt: TGTGCCTGGGATCCGGGACAGGGGTTCGACGAGCAGTACTTC
d_gene: NA; abundance: once; v_gene: TRBV2; j_gene: TRBJ1-1; CDR3aa: CASSETANTEAFF; CDR3nt: TGTGCCAGCAGTGAGACAGCGAACACTGAAGCTTTCTTT
d_gene: TRBD1; abundance: once; v_gene: TRBV4-1; j_gene: TRBJ1-1; CDR3aa: CASSQGPSTRTGRAFF; CDR3nt: TGCGCCAGCAGCCAAGGCCCCAGTACCCGGACAGGGAGAGCTTTCTTT
d_gene: NA; abundance: NA; v_gene: TRBV30; j_gene: TRBJ1-2; CDR3aa: CAWSFGRGGYTF; CDR3nt: TGTGCCTGGAGTTTCGGCAGGGGTGGCTACACCTTC
d_gene: NA; abundance: NA; v_gene: TRBV21-1; j_gene: TRBJ2-7; CDR3aa: CASSKRMGGYEQYF; CDR3nt: TGTGCCAGCAGCAAAAGAATGGGGGGGTACGAGCAGTACTTC
d_gene: TRBD1; abundance: once; v_gene: TRBV7-6; j_gene: TRBJ2-3; CDR3aa: CASSLGTGDTDTQYF; CDR3nt: TGTGCCAGCAGCTTAGGGACAGGGGACACAGATACGCAGTATTTT
d_gene: NA; abundance: NA; v_gene: TRBV28; j_gene: TRBJ2-7; CDR3aa: CASSLVRAGEQYF; CDR3nt: TGTGCCAGCAGTTTGGTGAGGGCGGGAGAGCAGTACTTC
d_gene: NA; abundance: NA; v_gene: TRBV11-2; j_gene: TRBJ1-2; CDR3aa: CASSLAGRSNADGYTF; CDR3nt: TGTGCCAGCAGCTTAGCTGGCAGATCCAACGCCGATGGCTACACCTTC
d_gene: TRBD1; abundance: once; v_gene: TRBV19; j_gene: TRBJ1-1; CDR3aa: CASSLTGETEAFF; CDR3nt: TGTGCCAGTAGTCTTACAGGGGAGACTGAAGCTTTCTTT
d_gene: TRBD2; abundance: NA; v_gene: TRBV5-1; j_gene: TRBJ2-2; CDR3aa: CASSLLGLAGESYTGELFF; CDR3nt: TGCGCCAGCAGCTTACTAGGACTAGCGGGAGAGTCTTACACCGGGGAGCTGTTTTTT
d_gene: TRBD1; abundance: NA; v_gene: TRBV28; j_gene: TRBJ1-2; CDR3aa: CASTPSQGYGYTF; CDR3nt: TGTGCCAGCACCCCTTCACAGGGGTATGGCTACACCTTC
d_gene: TRBD1; abundance: NA; v_gene: TRBV5-6; j_gene: TRBJ2-7; CDR3aa: CASSRSRDSYYEQYF; CDR3nt: TGTGCCAGCAGCCGGTCCCGGGACAGCTACTACGAGCAGTACTTC
d_gene: NA; abundance: NA; v_gene: TRBV6-7; j_gene: TRBJ2-4; CDR3aa: CASSTSNRDCRVLAKNIQYF; CDR3nt: TGTGCCAGCAGTACCTCTAACAGGGATTGTCGTGTTCTAGCCAAAAACATTCAGTACTTC
d_gene: TRBD1; abundance: NA; v_gene: TRBV3-1/TRBV3-2; j_gene: TRBJ1-4; CDR3aa: CASSRRQGNEKLFF; CDR3nt: TGTGCCAGCAGCCGGCGACAGGGAAATGAAAAACTGTTTTTT
d_gene: TRBD1; abundance: once; v_gene: TRBV25-1; j_gene: TRBJ1-3; CDR3aa: CASSDPRGYTIYF; CDR3nt: TGTGCCAGCAGTGACCCCAGGGGGTACACCATATATTTT
d_gene: NA; abundance: NA; v_gene: TRBV7-6; j_gene: TRBJ2-3; CDR3aa: CASSLASSGTDTQYF; CDR3nt: TGTGCCAGCAGCTTAGCTTCATCGGGTACGGATACGCAGTATTTT
d_gene: TRBD2; abundance: NA; v_gene: TRBV27; j_gene: TRBJ2-3; CDR3aa: CASSSLAGAGDTQYF; CDR3nt: TGTGCCAGCAGTTCGCTAGCGGGGGCGGGAGATACGCAGTATTTT
d_gene: TRBD1; abundance: NA; v_gene: TRBV19; j_gene: TRBJ1-4; CDR3aa: CASSATGLMEKLFF; CDR3nt: TGTGCCAGTAGTGCGACAGGGTTAATGGAAAAACTGTTTTTT
d_gene: TRBD1; abundance: NA; v_gene: TRBV4-3; j_gene: TRBJ2-3; CDR3aa: CASSQDAGQGAHLSTDTQYF; CDR3nt: TGCGCCAGCAGCCAAGATGCAGGACAGGGGGCGCATTTATCGACAGATACGCAGTATTTT
d_gene: TRBD1; abundance: NA; v_gene: TRBV5-1; j_gene: TRBJ1-2; CDR3aa: CASSLGQGPYGYTF; CDR3nt: TGCGCCAGCAGCTTGGGACAGGGCCCCTATGGCTACACCTTC
d_gene: TRBD1; abundance: once; v_gene: TRBV12-5; j_gene: TRBJ2-7; CDR3aa: CASGLTLGTGVNEQYF; CDR3nt: TGTGCTAGTGGTTTGACCCTCGGGACAGGGGTGAACGAGCAGTACTTC
d_gene: TRBD1; abundance: NA; v_gene: TRBV13; j_gene: TRBJ1-2; CDR3aa: CASSLASGQGVDYGYTF; CDR3nt: TGTGCCAGCAGCCTCGCCTCGGGACAGGGGGTAGATTATGGCTACACCTTC
d_gene: TRBD1; abundance: NA; v_gene: TRBV12-5; j_gene: TRBJ1-4; CDR3aa: CASGLGGTGYEKLFF; CDR3nt: TGTGCTAGTGGTTTGGGCGGGACAGGGTATGAAAAACTGTTTTTT
d_gene: TRBD1; abundance: NA; v_gene: TRBV27; j_gene: TRBJ1-2; CDR3aa: CASSLLSTGQGGYTF; CDR3nt: TGTGCCAGCAGTCTACTCTCGACAGGGCAGGGGGGCTACACCTTC
d_gene: NA; abundance: NA; v_gene: TRBV27; j_gene: TRBJ1-2; CDR3aa: CASSRSSGFVNYGYTF; CDR3nt: TGTGCCAGCAGTCGATCGTCAGGTTTTGTCAACTATGGCTACACCTTC
d_gene: TRBD1; abundance: NA; v_gene: TRBV18; j_gene: TRBJ1-2; CDR3aa: CASSPTGQVPYGYTF; CDR3nt: TGTGCCAGCTCACCAACGGGACAGGTGCCCTATGGCTACACCTTC
d_gene: TRBD1; abundance: NA; v_gene: TRBV5-1; j_gene: TRBJ1-5; CDR3aa: CASSLGDSSNQPQHF; CDR3nt: TGCGCCAGCAGCTTGGGGGACAGTAGCAATCAGCCCCAGCATTTT
d_gene: NA; abundance: NA; v_gene: TRBV15; j_gene: TRBJ2-2; CDR3aa: CATSARQNTGELFF; CDR3nt: TGTGCCACCAGCGCCCGACAGAACACCGGGGAGCTGTTTTTT
d_gene: NA; abundance: NA; v_gene: TRBV9; j_gene: TRBJ1-1; CDR3aa: CASSVWGLDTEAFF; CDR3nt: TGTGCCAGCAGCGTATGGGGGCTCGACACTGAAGCTTTCTTT
d_gene: NA; abundance: NA; v_gene: TRBV18; j_gene: TRBJ2-2; CDR3aa: CASSPIEGGLTGELFF; CDR3nt: TGTGCCAGCTCACCAATCGAAGGAGGGCTCACCGGGGAGCTGTTTTTT
d_gene: TRBD2; abundance: NA; v_gene: TRBV7-9; j_gene: TRBJ2-7; CDR3aa: CASSSVLGGYEQYF; CDR3nt: TGTGCCAGCAGCTCCGTGTTGGGGGGGTACGAGCAGTACTTC
d_gene: NA; abundance: few; v_gene: TRBV6-5; j_gene: TRBJ1-6; CDR3aa: CASSPDSQYNSPLHF; CDR3nt: TGTGCCAGCAGTCCCGACAGCCAATATAATTCACCCCTCCACTTT
d_gene: NA; abundance: once; v_gene: TRBV30; j_gene: TRBJ2-7; CDR3aa: CAWSVAPLVYEQYF; CDR3nt: TGTGCCTGGAGTGTAGCCCCCCTGGTCTACGAGCAGTACTTC
d_gene: NA; abundance: NA; v_gene: TRBV5-1; j_gene: TRBJ1-2; CDR3aa: CASSIGQPDVSGYTF; CDR3nt: TGCGCCAGCTCAATAGGACAGCCAGACGTGAGTGGCTACACCTTC
d_gene: TRBD1; abundance: NA; v_gene: TRBV6-5; j_gene: TRBJ1-2; CDR3aa: CASRRTGGYYGYTF; CDR3nt: TGTGCCAGCAGACGGACAGGGGGGTACTATGGCTACACCTTC
d_gene: NA; abundance: once; v_gene: TRBV30; j_gene: TRBJ1-2; CDR3aa: CAWSGGGDYGYTF; CDR3nt: TGTGCCTGGAGTGGGGGGGGTGACTATGGCTACACCTTC
d_gene: TRBD1; abundance: NA; v_gene: TRBV19; j_gene: TRBJ1-5; CDR3aa: CASSLTGYSNQPQHF; CDR3nt: TGTGCCAGTAGTTTGACAGGGTATAGCAATCAGCCCCAGCATTTT
d_gene: TRBD2; abundance: once; v_gene: TRBV7-8; j_gene: TRBJ2-7; CDR3aa: CASSLVLPRPGGRNEQYF; CDR3nt: TGTGCCAGCAGCTTAGTCTTACCCCGGCCGGGGGGGCGCAACGAGCAGTACTTC
d_gene: NA; abundance: NA; v_gene: TRBV24-1; j_gene: TRBJ1-1; CDR3aa: CATTWGGWRAEAFF; CDR3nt: TGTGCCACCACATGGGGTGGGTGGCGGGCTGAAGCTTTCTTT
d_gene: TRBD1; abundance: NA; v_gene: TRBV19; j_gene: TRBJ2-3; CDR3aa: CASSIGTGPFSTDTQYF; CDR3nt: TGTGCCAGTAGTATAGGGACAGGGCCATTTAGCACAGATACGCAGTATTTT
d_gene: NA; abundance: NA; v_gene: TRBV7-9; j_gene: TRBJ1-2; CDR3aa: CASSPIGGGVGYGYTF; CDR3nt: TGTGCCAGCAGCCCTATCGGGGGGGGCGTCGGCTATGGCTACACCTTC
d_gene: TRBD1; abundance: once; v_gene: TRBV19; j_gene: TRBJ1-6; CDR3aa: CASTSDRGLYSPLHF; CDR3nt: TGTGCCAGTACCTCGGACAGGGGGCTATATTCACCCCTCCACTTT
d_gene: TRBD2; abundance: NA; v_gene: TRBV27; j_gene: TRBJ2-1; CDR3aa: CASSAPGLPAYNEQFF; CDR3nt: TGTGCCAGCAGTGCCCCGGGACTACCGGCCTACAATGAGCAGTTCTTC
d_gene: NA; abundance: NA; v_gene: TRBV2; j_gene: TRBJ2-7; CDR3aa: CASRETAARAYEQYF; CDR3nt: TGTGCCAGCAGAGAGACAGCTGCAAGGGCCTACGAGCAGTACTTC
d_gene: NA; abundance: NA; v_gene: TRBV29-1; j_gene: TRBJ2-7; CDR3aa: CSVTIEGRSYEQYF; CDR3nt: TGCAGCGTGACTATAGAGGGGAGGTCCTACGAGCAGTACTTC
d_gene: NA; abundance: many; v_gene: TRBV11-2; j_gene: TRBJ1-4; CDR3aa: CASSLDVGKLFF; CDR3nt: TGTGCCAGCAGCTTAGATGTCGGGAAACTGTTTTTT
d_gene: TRBD2; abundance: few; v_gene: TRBV11-1; j_gene: TRBJ2-5; CDR3aa: CASSLARGTQETQYF; CDR3nt: TGTGCCAGCAGCTTAGCGCGGGGGACCCAAGAGACCCAGTACTTC